In this sample, the clone carrying this T cell receptor beta chain turned up once. Its antigen remains unknown. Germline-derived CDR1 and CDR2 are KGHSH and LQKENI. The CDR3 totals 15 residues. The germline V and J ends were trimmed by 6 bases and 1 base, with 15 bases remaining between them. The entry originates in a study of cytomegalovirus exposure and HLA in healthy donors. The study's findings and limits: Donor immune exposure was known only as CMV serostatus. Most TCR sequences were seen very rarely across donors, but some public TCRs occurred in many. Later analysis identified around 15,000 TCR beta sequences associated with HLA alleles, using a false discovery rate threshold of 0.05.

Primers for the PCR totalled 60 Vbeta and 13 Jbeta. Clones were read by immunoSEQ multiplex PCR, and TCRdb kept only the in-frame ones, dropping some. This repertoire shows 150,000 to 200,000 clones, more than 65% found once; its top ten account for around 3.9%. The TCR was taken from a man between 50 and 59 years old in good health and CMV-seronegative. The sequencing input was PBMCs. The chain recombines TRBV18 with TRBJ1-1, with D unclear. The CDR3 DNA is TGTGCCAGCTCTCTCTCCCGCAGCGAGAACACTGAAGCTTTCTTT. It is translated as CASSLSRSENTEAFF.